This T cell receptor beta chain was retrieved from a study of blood T cell repertoires in COVID-19 (dated by TCRdb to the early 2020s). About the study as a whole: Samples covering the acute and convalescent phases of COVID-19 were provided by collaborators in the United States, Italy and Spain. The prospective study material was composed of cDNA or gDNA derived from T cells, B-cell-depleted T cells, or PBMCs. The repertoires were released in a freely available public database intended as a resource for research on the immune response to SARS-CoV-2. The dataset comprised deeply sampled blood TCRbeta repertoires from subjects exposed to, actively infected with, or recovered from COVID-19. Where available, HLA class I and class II types were obtained from metadata supplied by the sample provider rather than from assay-based typing. Samples were obtained from the ongoing ImmuneRACE study (first 160 participants) and from over 1,000 subjects provided by 6 global collaborators. A de-identified subject ID, COVID-19 status, age in years and sex were almost always included in the sample metadata.

The V and J ends are trimmed by 5 bases and 2 bases, leaving 18 bases between them. Including cysteine and phenylalanine, the CDR3 has 16 amino acids. This entry keeps only the CDR3 DNA: 48 bases, framed from base 1. Via the germline V gene, CDR1 is SGHVS and CDR2 FQNEAQ. Study-level results and caveats: The quantity of clinical and demographic metadata differed by source and by participant and was supplied without curation.

TCRbeta CDR3 regions were amplified from genomic DNA using the immunoSEQ Assay, a bias-controlled multiplex PCR. The authors' pipeline ran thus. The number of nucleated cells in each sample was estimated by amplification of reference gene primers within the assay. To quantify the absolute abundance of each unique TCRbeta CDR3 rearrangement, sequence reads were collapsed and filtered. For each sample, productive Simpson clonality was calculated as the square root of Simpson's diversity index across productive rearrangements. Entries here come from immuneACCESS through TCRdb and include only in-frame sequences with V and J called. Some clones fail to appear in such tables; in the studies checked, an unresolved V gene covers under half of the shortfall, and the cause of the remainder is unknown. For V, J and clone size, that table is used; D and trimming come from the DNA. The sample yields about 220,000 clones; around 88% were counted once. Around 2.8% of the sample belongs to the ten largest clones.

A second Seattle source provided samples from volunteer blood donors who had recovered from COVID-19. Each collaborating institution followed its own protocols to collect whole blood in K2EDTA tubes. For TCRbeta analysis, collaborator samples were shipped as frozen whole blood, as isolated PBMCs, or as DNA extracted from either sample type. Comments on this clone: The antigen this receptor binds is unknown. One base away there is no much larger clone; base qualities are not given.

The sequenced sample was peripheral blood. The sequence is built from TRBV7-8 and TRBJ1-2, with a weak D call of TRBD1 (6 bases match). This clonotype was sampled from a woman aged 25 to 39 who had recovered from COVID-19. Here the CDR3 is given as CASSPSGTQINYGYTF. The nucleotide sequence reads as follows: TGTGCCAGCAGCCCCTCCGGGACACAAATAAACTATGGCTACACCTTC.